The rows below give T cell receptor beta chains drawn from one sample of a study of T cell responses to AZD1222 COVID-19 vaccine. Clones were read by immunoSEQ multiplex PCR, and TCRdb kept only the in-frame ones, dropping some. The sample comprises fewer than 200,000 clones, about 88% of which are singletons, and 1.5% to 2% rests with the top ten. The sample was peripheral blood, taken on day 0 of AZD1222 vaccination. These receptor sequences come from an adult in good health. Both conserved end residues are part of each CDR3. A D gene is named only where the DNA matches it firmly. Some rows mark clone size as missing; the rest say once, few, many or name a class of expanded clone.

J	V	D	size	CDR3	DNA
TRBJ1-2	TRBV6-1	TRBD1	NA	CASSEWMGTGANYGYTF	TGTGCCAGCAGTGAATGGATGGGGACAGGGGCTAACTATGGCTACACCTTC
TRBJ2-3	TRBV4-3	TRBD1	NA	CASSQGTGSYLDTQYF	TGCGCCAGCAGCCAAGGGACAGGGAGTTATTTAGATACGCAGTATTTT
TRBJ2-2	TRBV7-3	NA	NA	CASSLAHTGELFF	TGTGCCAGCAGCTTAGCGCACACCGGGGAGCTGTTTTTT
TRBJ1-2	TRBV30	NA	NA	CAWSGLRGLGGYTF	TGTGCCTGGAGCGGCCTGCGGGGTTTGGGTGGCTACACCTTC
TRBJ2-1	TRBV11-2	NA	once	CASSRTRDSSYNEQFF	TGTGCCAGCAGCCGAACGCGGGACTCATCCTACAATGAGCAGTTCTTC
TRBJ2-2	TRBV9	NA	NA	CASSVTPQGMGGELFF	TGTGCCAGCAGCGTAACCCCCCAGGGGATGGGCGGGGAGCTGTTTTTT
TRBJ2-6	TRBV15	NA	once	CATSAGSRANVLTF	TGTGCCACCAGCGCGGGGTCTCGGGCCAACGTCCTGACTTTC
TRBJ1-1	TRBV18	NA	NA	CASRSNTEAFF	TGTGCCAGCCGATCGAACACTGAAGCTTTCTTT
TRBJ2-2	TRBV10-1	NA	NA	CASSRDPNTGELFF	TGCGCCAGCTCCAGGGATCCAAACACCGGGGAGCTGTTTTTT
TRBJ1-6	TRBV27	TRBD1	NA	CASSFGGPRQGVSPLHF	TGTGCCAGCAGTTTCGGGGGACCTAGACAGGGGGTTTCACCCCTCCACTTT
TRBJ1-2	TRBV5-1	NA	NA	CASSLDADYGYTF	TGCGCCAGCAGCTTGGACGCAGACTATGGCTACACCTTC
TRBJ1-1	TRBV7-2	NA	NA	CASSLVRGGLLNTEAFF	TGTGCCAGCAGCTTAGTAAGGGGAGGACTGTTGAACACTGAAGCTTTCTTT
TRBJ2-2	TRBV24-1	TRBD1	NA	CATGTANTGELFF	TGTGCCACCGGGACAGCAAACACCGGGGAGCTGTTTTTT
TRBJ1-2	TRBV6-4	TRBD1	NA	CASSDRQGKNGYTF	TGTGCCAGCAGTGATCGACAGGGGAAAAATGGCTACACCTTC
TRBJ2-2	TRBV5-1	NA	NA	CASSFSKGGTGELFF	TGCGCCAGCAGCTTTAGTAAGGGGGGCACCGGGGAGCTGTTTTTT
TRBJ1-6	TRBV6-5	NA	NA	CASSVTFVGSPLHF	TGTGCCAGCAGCGTTACGTTCGTGGGTTCACCCCTCCACTTT
TRBJ1-3	TRBV11-3	NA	NA	CASRGRDGSGNTIYF	TGTGCCAGCAGGGGCCGGGACGGCTCTGGAAACACCATATATTTT
TRBJ2-7	TRBV6-6	TRBD2	NA	CASSLPVAGRPYEQYF	TGTGCCAGCAGCCTCCCGGTAGCGGGCCGGCCCTACGAGCAGTACTTC
TRBJ2-1	TRBV7-3	NA	NA	CASSQDSGSYNEQFF	TGTGCCAGCAGCCAGGACAGTGGATCTTACAATGAGCAGTTCTTC
TRBJ2-3	TRBV4-3	TRBD2	NA	CASSQEDPLWEGPSTDTQYF	TGCGCCAGCAGCCAAGAGGACCCTTTGTGGGAGGGCCCTAGCACAGATACGCAGTATTTT
TRBJ1-5	TRBV28	NA	NA	CASSPLNQPQHF	TGTGCCAGCAGTCCTTTAAATCAGCCCCAGCATTTT
TRBJ2-5	TRBV5-1	TRBD2	NA	CASSSEGTSGRQETQYF	TGCGCCAGCAGCTCCGAAGGCACCAGCGGGAGACAAGAGACCCAGTACTTC
TRBJ2-1	TRBV7-8	TRBD2	NA	CASSSWEGFSSYNEQFF	TGTGCCAGCAGCTCCTGGGAGGGGTTCTCGTCCTACAATGAGCAGTTCTTC
TRBJ2-7	TRBV5-7	NA	NA	CASSFYWRVHSYEQYF	TGTGCCAGCAGCTTTTATTGGAGGGTCCATTCCTACGAGCAGTACTTC
TRBJ1-1	TRBV19	NA	NA	CASSIYGGRGTEAFF	TGTGCCAGTAGTATTTATGGGGGTAGGGGCACTGAAGCTTTCTTT
TRBJ1-4	TRBV18	NA	once	CASSPGEKLFF	TGTGCCAGCTCACCAGGAGAAAAACTGTTTTTT
TRBJ2-3	TRBV6-5	NA	NA	CASSYVRGPTDTQYF	TGTGCCAGCAGTTACGTTCGAGGGCCCACAGATACGCAGTATTTT
TRBJ2-7	TRBV4-3	TRBD2	once	CASSLLYRTGLAEGSYEQYF	TGCGCCAGCAGCCTCCTATACCGGACGGGACTAGCGGAAGGCTCCTACGAGCAGTACTTC
TRBJ1-2	TRBV21-1	NA	NA	CASSTRRPGQVHGYTF	TGTGCCAGCAGCACCCGACGTCCGGGACAGGTTCATGGCTACACCTTC
TRBJ2-1	TRBV29-1	NA	once	CSVEGDTGYNEQFF	TGCAGCGTTGAGGGTGACACCGGGTACAATGAGCAGTTCTTC
TRBJ1-5	TRBV28	NA	once	CASSFLVGGQPQHF	TGTGCCAGCAGTTTTTTGGTAGGGGGGCAGCCCCAGCATTTT
TRBJ2-1	TRBV28	TRBD1	NA	CASSSKWTGKRDEQFF	TGTGCCAGCAGTTCCAAATGGACAGGGAAAAGGGATGAGCAGTTCTTC
TRBJ2-1	TRBV6-4	NA	NA	CASSVDPGTSYNEQFF	TGTGCCAGCAGTGTAGATCCCGGGACAAGCTACAATGAGCAGTTCTTC
TRBJ1-5	TRBV19	TRBD1	NA	CASSKGTELLRGNQPQHF	TGTGCCAGTAGTAAAGGGACAGAACTTTTAAGAGGCAATCAGCCCCAGCATTTT
TRBJ2-7	TRBV5-1	NA	NA	CASSSLASETYEQYF	TGCGCCAGCAGTTCCCTAGCCTCCGAAACCTACGAGCAGTACTTC
TRBJ1-2	TRBV15	NA	NA	CATSRLLGREGYTF	TGTGCCACCAGCAGACTTTTGGGACGTGAGGGCTACACCTTC
TRBJ1-3	TRBV11-2	NA	NA	CASSPQKGNTIYF	TGTGCCAGCAGCCCCCAGAAGGGAAACACCATATATTTT
TRBJ1-6	TRBV7-2	TRBD1	NA	CASSPRQGVGSPLHF	TGTGCCAGCAGCCCCAGACAGGGCGTGGGCTCACCCCTCCACTTT
TRBJ1-5	TRBV28	NA	NA	CASGGNQPQHF	TGTGCCAGCGGCGGCAATCAGCCCCAGCATTTT
TRBJ2-3	TRBV11-2	NA	many	CASSPRTDSDTQYF	TGTGCCAGCAGCCCTAGGACAGACTCCGATACGCAGTATTTT